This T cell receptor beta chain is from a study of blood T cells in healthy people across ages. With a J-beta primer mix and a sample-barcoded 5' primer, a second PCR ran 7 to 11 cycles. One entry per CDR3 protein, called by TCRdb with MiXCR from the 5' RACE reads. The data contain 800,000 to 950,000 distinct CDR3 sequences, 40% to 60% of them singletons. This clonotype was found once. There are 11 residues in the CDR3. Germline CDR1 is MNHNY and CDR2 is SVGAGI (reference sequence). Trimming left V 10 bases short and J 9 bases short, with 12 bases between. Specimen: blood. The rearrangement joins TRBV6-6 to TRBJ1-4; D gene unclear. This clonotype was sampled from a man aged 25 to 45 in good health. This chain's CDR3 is CATIGRKKLFF. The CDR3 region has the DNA TGTGCCACCATTGGTCGCAAAAAACTGTTTTTT.